This entry lists 21 T cell receptor beta chains sequenced from one sample in a study of cytomegalovirus exposure and HLA in healthy donors. The PCR made use of 60 Vbeta and 13 Jbeta primers. The data were produced by immunoSEQ multiplex PCR, yet TCRdb's version contains in-frame clones alone and is incomplete. The repertoire has over 90,000 clones, 64% of them found once; the top ten carry 3% to 3.5%. The sample taken for sequencing was PBMCs. All receptors come from a man aged 60-69 years in good health and CMV-seronegative.

This chain joins TRBV6-4 and TRBJ1-1, with 9 nucleotides matching TRBD1. This CDR3 is 14 amino acids long. Losses at the gene ends were 10 bases for V and 4 bases for J; bases not matched to a gene: 10. The germline gives CDR1 MRHNA, CDR2 SNTAGT. The CDR3 nucleotides are TGTGCCACCCGAAAGACAGGGGGAACCACTGAAGCTTTCTTT. Amino acids: CATRKTGGTTEAFF.

The rearrangement uses TRBV6-5 and TRBJ1-2; perhaps TRBD1 as D (6 bases). Germline CDR1 and CDR2: MNHEY and SVGAGI. The CDR3 length is 14 residues. V was pared by 2 bases and J by 2 bases, with 9 bases between. Here the CDR3 DNA reads TGTGCCAGCAGTTACGGGCAGGGGAACTATGGCTACACCTTC. Translating it yields CASSYGQGNYGYTF.

This chain links TRBV9 with TRBJ2-7; 7 bases match TRBD1. Per germline, CDR1 SGDLS and CDR2 YYNGEE. V lost 3 bases, J lost 2 bases, and 8 bases stayed unmatched. CDR3 size: 15 residues. The CDR3 DNA reads as TGTGCCAGCAGCGCCCACAGGGGTAGGGCCTACGAGCAGTACTTC. Amino acids: CASSAHRGRAYEQYF.

The chain has TRBV30 and TRBJ2-1, with D possibly being TRBD1 (6 bases). V gave up 5 bases and J gave up 5 bases, with 13 bases separating them. CDR1 is GTSNPN and CDR2 is SVGIG in the germline V gene (reference sequence). The CDR3 consists of 13 residues. The CDR3 nucleotides read TGTGCCTGGGATAAGACAGGAAACAATGAGCAGTTCTTC. Its translation is CAWDKTGNNEQFF.

The chain recombines TRBV7-3 with TRBJ1-6; D unresolved. Germline lookup yields CDR1 SGHTA and CDR2 FQGTGA. V lost 2 bases and J lost 4, with 12 bases in between. CDR3 length: 16 residues. The CDR3: CASSLLEVGYNSPLHF. CDR3 nucleotide sequence: TGTGCCAGCAGCTTATTGGAGGTCGGTTATAATTCACCCCTCCACTTT.

The V gene is TRBV2, the J gene TRBJ1-6, with 8 bases fitting TRBD1. The CDR3 consists of 15 residues. Germline V gene lookup returns CDR1 SNHLY and CDR2 FYNNEI. After removal of 7 bases from V and 6 bases from J, the junction contained 8 bases not matched to a gene. The CDR3: CASTGTGGPNSPLHF. Written as DNA, the CDR3 is TGTGCCAGCACCGGGACAGGCGGACCTAATTCACCCCTCCACTTT.

The chain joins TRBV12-5 to TRBJ2-2; D may be TRBD1 (6 bases). CDR3 length: 18 amino acids. Germline lookup yields CDR1 LGHNT and CDR2 FRNRAP. V dropped 7 bases and J dropped 5 bases, with 26 bases sitting between them. CDR3 coding DNA: TGTGCTAGTGCCGGGGACAAGGGTAGTAGCATACTGACCGGGGAGCTGTTTTTT. Translation gives CASAGDKGSSILTGELFF.

The chain employs TRBV25-1 and TRBJ1-2; D not certain. V gave up 2 bases and J gave up 8 bases, with 12 bases separating them. The CDR3 totals 13 residues. CDR1 and CDR2 from the germline V gene are MGHDK and SYGVNS. The CDR3 sequence: CASSEGAAHGYTF. CDR3 DNA sequence: TGTGCCAGCAGTGAAGGAGCTGCCCACGGCTACACCTTC.

The rearrangement joins TRBV7-6 to TRBJ1-1; D call uncertain. The CDR3 is 14 amino acids. Germline CDR1 SGHVS, CDR2 FNYEAQ. Trimming took 1 base from V and 3 from J, leaving 9 bases between them. The CDR3 reads CASSLGRRDTEAFF. CDR3 DNA: TGTGCCAGCAGCTTAGGGAGACGGGACACTGAAGCTTTCTTT.

The genes are TRBV2 and TRBJ1-4, with TRBD1 identical over 8 bases. The germline V gene has CDR1 SNHLY and CDR2 FYNNEI. With 8 bases clipped from V and 2 bases from J, the junction kept 4 bases outside the gene matches. This CDR3 is built from 14 residues. The CDR3 DNA reads TGTGCCAGCCGATGGACAGGGACTAATGAAAAACTGTTTTTT. This sequence encodes CASRWTGTNEKLFF.

V usage is TRBV29-1 and J usage is TRBJ1-1; D might be TRBD1 (5 bases). V was cut by 5 bases and J by 2 bases, with 15 bases left in between. Germline lookup yields CDR1 SQVTM and CDR2 ANQGSEA. There are 14 residues in the CDR3. In DNA, the CDR3 is TGCAGCGTTCACACCTACCAGGGTAACACTGAAGCTTTCTTT. It yields the protein CSVHTYQGNTEAFF.

The sample holds one count of this clone. The chain employs TRBV7-6 and TRBJ2-3; the D gene is possibly TRBD2 (6 bases). Germline V gives CDR1 SGHVS, CDR2 FNYEAQ. With 4 bases removed from V and 6 bases from J, the gap between germline ends came to 29 bases. The CDR3 contains 19 residues. The CDR3 sequence: CASSSTRREKTLNPDTQYF. The CDR3 DNA reads TGTGCCAGCAGCTCTACTAGGCGGGAAAAGACTTTGAACCCCGATACGCAGTATTTT.

The genes are TRBV12-5 and TRBJ2-1; TRBD2 is a possible D gene (6 bases). Germline V gene lookup returns CDR1 LGHNT and CDR2 FRNRAP. CDR3 length equals 16 residues. V lost 0 bases, J lost 6 bases, and 15 bases lay in between. The CDR3 nucleotides are TGTGCTAGTGGTTTGGTACAAGGGGTGGGGGGCAATGAGCAGTTCTTC. This sequence encodes CASGLVQGVGGNEQFF.

V gene TRBV6-1 combines with J gene TRBJ2-5, with a weak D call TRBD2 (7 bases). Germline V gene data show CDR1 as MNHNS and CDR2 as SASEGT. V shed 2 bases and J shed 0 bases, with 25 bases lying between them. This CDR3 is 20 amino acids long. DNA for the CDR3: TGTGCCAGCAGTGAAAGGGTTAGGGGGGGACTCCCTTCGTACCAAGAGACCCAGTACTTC. Protein sequence: CASSERVRGGLPSYQETQYF.

J is TRBJ2-5 and V is TRBV28, with a possible D match to TRBD2 (5 bases). V was pared by 5 bases and J by 5 bases, with 18 bases between. The V gene's germline CDR1 is MDHEN and CDR2 SYDVKM. The CDR3 totals 15 residues. CDR3 region: CASSLDGRVWETQYF. The CDR3 DNA sequence: TGTGCCAGCAGTCTAGACGGGCGGGTCTGGGAGACCCAGTACTTC.

This chain uses TRBV5-6 with TRBJ2-3; D perhaps matches TRBD2 (6 bases). The CDR3 has 15 amino acids. The V gene's germline CDR1 is SGHDT and CDR2 YYEEEE. V shed 3 bases and J shed 2 bases, with 13 bases lying between them. CDR3 region: CASSSTGTPTDTQYF. In DNA, the CDR3 is TGTGCCAGCAGCTCCACCGGGACTCCCACAGATACGCAGTATTTT.

The chain couples TRBV2 to TRBJ2-1; 10 nucleotides agree with TRBD1. The V gene end was trimmed by 5 bases and the J gene end by 6 bases; junction bases not matched to a gene: 7. This CDR3 spans 15 amino acids. Germline CDR1 SNHLY, CDR2 FYNNEI. The CDR3 nucleotides read TGTGCCAGCAGTCGGTGGACAGGGGGAGGCAATGAGCAGTTCTTC. Its translation is CASSRWTGGGNEQFF.

The CDR3 sequence: CASSSSDRGLNEQFF. The CDR3 nucleotides read TGCGCCAGCAGCAGTTCGGACAGGGGATTGAATGAGCAGTTCTTC. The chain employs TRBV5-1 and TRBJ2-1, with 9 bases aligning to TRBD1. V was clipped by 4 bases and J by 7 bases; unmatched bases: 9. CDR1 and CDR2 (germline): SGHRS, YFSETQ. The CDR3 totals 15 residues. Full variable domain (rest looked up from reference TRBV5-1 and TRBJ2-1): KAGVTQTPRYLIKTRGQQVTLSCSPISGHRSVSWYQQTPGQGLQFLFEYFSETQRNKGNFPGRFSGRQFSNSRSEMNVSTLELGDSALYLCASSSSDRGLNEQFFGPGTRLTVL.

This clone appeared a single time. V usage is TRBV5-1 and J usage is TRBJ1-2; no definite D call. The V end lost 7 bases, the J end lost 0 bases, and 10 bases lay between the germline ends. Germline CDR1 is SGHRS and CDR2 is YFSETQ. There are 13 residues in the CDR3. The CDR3 region has the DNA TGCGCCAGCGCGGGAGTACCTAACTATGGCTACACCTTC. The encoded protein is CASAGVPNYGYTF.

The chain joins TRBV14 to TRBJ2-5, with 12 positions matching TRBD2. This CDR3 region has 15 residues. In germline, CDR1 is SGHDN, CDR2 FVKESK. V was clipped by 4 bases and J by 11 bases; unmatched bases: 11. CDR3 amino acids: CASSPRLAGVDEQYF. Here the CDR3 DNA reads TGTGCCAGCAGCCCCCGACTAGCGGGAGTGGATGAGCAGTACTTC.

This clone has just a few counts. V is TRBV4-2 and J is TRBJ2-3, with D tentatively TRBD2 (6 bases). This CDR3 contains 18 residues. Germline V CDR1 and CDR2: LGHNA, YNFKEQ. Trimming removed 3 bases at V and 2 bases at J, with 21 bases between. The CDR3 nucleotides are TGTGCCAGCAGCCACTCGGGACTCCCCGTCTCTTCCACAGATACGCAGTATTTT. Protein product: CASSHSGLPVSSTDTQYF.